This is a list of T cell receptor beta chains from one sample in a study of CD8+CD57+ T cells in acquired aplastic anemia. TCRdb re-analysed the reads in MiXCR, keeping a single row per CDR3 protein. The sample shows about 420,000 distinct CDR3 sequences, about two thirds of them seen only once. Material: sorted CD4+, CD8+, or CD8+CD57+ T cells (not recorded which) from PBMCs. The receptors were sampled from a human donor in good health, serving as a control. Both conserved end residues are part of each CDR3. The D gene is left open where the match is weak. The size entry is marked missing in some rows and otherwise reads once, few, many or a size class.

v_call: TRBV25-1; d_call: TRBD2; clone_size: .; j_call: TRBJ2-3; cdr3_aa: CASSARLAGGPDTQYF; cdr3_nt: TGTGCCAGCAGTGCCCGACTAGCGGGGGGGCCAGATACGCAGTATTTT
v_call: TRBV12-3/TRBV12-4; d_call: .; clone_size: few; j_call: TRBJ2-7; cdr3_aa: CASSRDEQYF; cdr3_nt: TGTGCCAGCAGCCGGGACGAGCAGTACTTC
v_call: TRBV10-3; d_call: .; clone_size: few; j_call: TRBJ1-1; cdr3_aa: CAITDGGSSNTEAFF; cdr3_nt: TGTGCCATCACGGACGGGGGTTCATCGAACACTGAAGCTTTCTTT
v_call: TRBV2; d_call: .; clone_size: .; j_call: TRBJ2-7; cdr3_aa: CASSELTAFEAYF; cdr3_nt: TGTGCCAGCAGTGAACTGACCGCCTTCGAAGCGTACTTC
v_call: TRBV2; d_call: .; clone_size: .; j_call: TRBJ2-7; cdr3_aa: CASTPRGEKYF; cdr3_nt: TGTGCCAGCACCCCCAGGGGCGAGAAGTACTTC
v_call: TRBV6-6; d_call: .; clone_size: .; j_call: TRBJ1-1; cdr3_aa: CASRGLGGANTEAFF; cdr3_nt: TGTGCCAGCAGAGGATTGGGGGGCGCGAACACTGAAGCTTTCTTT
v_call: TRBV4-1; d_call: .; clone_size: many; j_call: TRBJ2-2; cdr3_aa: CASSQDFSGSTGELFF; cdr3_nt: TGCGCCAGCAGCCAAGACTTTTCAGGGTCGACCGGGGAGCTGTTTTTT
v_call: TRBV11-2; d_call: .; clone_size: many; j_call: TRBJ2-3; cdr3_aa: CASSPGGGTYTDTQYF; cdr3_nt: TGTGCCAGCAGCCCCGGTGGCGGGACCTACACAGATACGCAGTATTTT
v_call: TRBV20-1; d_call: .; clone_size: once; j_call: TRBJ1-1; cdr3_aa: CSARVFGVDAEAFF; cdr3_nt: TGCAGTGCTAGAGTTTTTGGGGTTGACGCTGAAGCTTTCTTT
v_call: TRBV9; d_call: .; clone_size: .; j_call: TRBJ1-6; cdr3_aa: CASSLRPDSNQPLHF; cdr3_nt: TGTGCCAGCAGCCTCCGACCCGATAGCAATCAGCCCCTCCACTTT
v_call: TRBV12-3/TRBV12-4; d_call: .; clone_size: .; j_call: TRBJ1-1; cdr3_aa: CASSFGRIDTEAFF; cdr3_nt: TGTGCCAGCAGTTTTGGCAGAATAGACACTGAAGCTTTCTTT
v_call: TRBV9; d_call: .; clone_size: .; j_call: TRBJ1-6; cdr3_aa: CASSVGLF; cdr3_nt: TGTGCCAGCAGCGTAGGGCTCTTT
v_call: TRBV10-2; d_call: .; clone_size: .; j_call: TRBJ2-7; cdr3_aa: CAISVRGRATETQYF; cdr3_nt: TGTGCCATCAGCGTCCGGGGCAGGGCCACAGAGACGCAGTACTTC
v_call: TRBV7-2; d_call: .; clone_size: .; j_call: TRBJ2-3; cdr3_aa: CASSPSGVGDYTYF; cdr3_nt: TGTGCCAGCAGCCCCTCCGGGGTGGGTGACTACACCTACTTT
v_call: TRBV7-2; d_call: TRBD2; clone_size: many; j_call: TRBJ2-1; cdr3_aa: CASSLGTLAGDNEQFF; cdr3_nt: TGTGCCAGCAGCTTAGGGACTCTAGCGGGGGACAATGAGCAGTTCTTC
v_call: TRBV20-1; d_call: .; clone_size: .; j_call: TRBJ2-2; cdr3_aa: CSSFGGGGELFF; cdr3_nt: TGCAGTTCGTTCGGTGGAGGAGGGGAGCTGTTTTTT
v_call: TRBV20-1; d_call: .; clone_size: many; j_call: TRBJ2-7; cdr3_aa: CSAPSGSSYEQYF; cdr3_nt: TGCAGTGCGCCGAGCGGGTCGTCCTACGAGCAGTACTTC
v_call: TRBV20-1; d_call: TRBD2; clone_size: many; j_call: TRBJ2-7; cdr3_aa: CSAPSGGADYEQYF; cdr3_nt: TGCAGTGCTCCTAGCGGGGGGGCCGACTACGAGCAGTACTTC
v_call: TRBV20-1; d_call: .; clone_size: .; j_call: TRBJ1-1; cdr3_aa: CSAKGPNTRHGTEAFF; cdr3_nt: TGCAGTGCTAAGGGCCCAAATACACGCCACGGCACTGAAGCTTTCTTT
v_call: TRBV11-2; d_call: .; clone_size: .; j_call: TRBJ2-3; cdr3_aa: CASSLGGQADTQYF; cdr3_nt: TGTGCCAGCAGCCTCGGGGGGCAGGCAGATACGCAGTATTTT
v_call: TRBV20-1; d_call: TRBD1; clone_size: many; j_call: TRBJ1-2; cdr3_aa: CSAFDRADGYTF; cdr3_nt: TGCAGTGCTTTCGACAGGGCGGATGGCTACACCTTC
v_call: TRBV6-2/TRBV6-3; d_call: TRBD1; clone_size: many; j_call: TRBJ2-7; cdr3_aa: CASQDRGSSYEQYF; cdr3_nt: TGTGCCAGCCAGGACAGGGGAAGCTCCTACGAGCAGTACTTC
v_call: TRBV6-6; d_call: .; clone_size: many; j_call: TRBJ1-5; cdr3_aa: CASLLGGVSNQPQHF; cdr3_nt: TGTGCCAGCCTCCTAGGTGGGGTTAGCAATCAGCCCCAGCATTTT
v_call: TRBV24-1; d_call: .; clone_size: once; j_call: TRBJ2-5; cdr3_aa: CATSGQETQYF; cdr3_nt: TGTGCCACCAGTGGTCAAGAGACCCAGTACTTC
v_call: TRBV12-3/TRBV12-4; d_call: TRBD1; clone_size: .; j_call: TRBJ2-3; cdr3_aa: CASSGVSGQDTDTQYF; cdr3_nt: TGTGCCAGCAGCGGGGTAAGCGGACAGGACACAGATACGCAGTATTTT
v_call: TRBV5-1; d_call: .; clone_size: .; j_call: TRBJ2-3; cdr3_aa: CASRLGLRTELGDTQYF; cdr3_nt: TGCGCCAGCAGACTGGGGCTCCGGACAGAGCTTGGAGATACGCAGTATTTT
v_call: TRBV11-1; d_call: .; clone_size: .; j_call: TRBJ1-1; cdr3_aa: CASSGGVGNTEAFF; cdr3_nt: TGTGCCAGCAGCGGAGGGGTGGGGAACACTGAAGCTTTCTTT
v_call: TRBV11-2; d_call: .; clone_size: .; j_call: TRBJ1-2; cdr3_aa: CASSVDLLGGYTF; cdr3_nt: TGTGCCAGCAGCGTAGATTTGTTAGGAGGCTACACCTTC
v_call: TRBV12-3/TRBV12-4; d_call: TRBD1; clone_size: .; j_call: TRBJ2-7; cdr3_aa: CASSPDRELGYTFF; cdr3_nt: TGTGCCAGCAGCCCTGACAGGGAGCTAGGGTACACCTTCTTC
v_call: TRBV19; d_call: TRBD2; clone_size: .; j_call: TRBJ2-3; cdr3_aa: CASSSPTSETATQYF; cdr3_nt: TGTGCCAGCAGCTCACCGACTAGCGAGACCGCTACGCAGTATTTT
v_call: TRBV5-6; d_call: .; clone_size: few; j_call: TRBJ2-7; cdr3_aa: CASSPHWTVYEQYF; cdr3_nt: TGTGCCAGCAGCCCCCACTGGACAGTCTACGAGCAGTACTTC
v_call: TRBV5-1; d_call: .; clone_size: few; j_call: TRBJ1-2; cdr3_aa: CASSEGVNYGYTF; cdr3_nt: TGCGCCAGCAGCGAGGGGGTGAACTATGGCTACACCTTC
v_call: TRBV5-1; d_call: TRBD1; clone_size: .; j_call: TRBJ1-6; cdr3_aa: CASSYRGSPSHF; cdr3_nt: TGTGCCAGCAGTTACAGGGGTTCACCCAGCCACTTT
v_call: TRBV7-9; d_call: .; clone_size: .; j_call: TRBJ2-7; cdr3_aa: CASSLMTANPYQQYF; cdr3_nt: TGTGCCAGCAGCTTGATGACAGCAAACCCCTACCAGCAGTACTTC
v_call: TRBV11-1; d_call: TRBD1; clone_size: many; j_call: TRBJ1-1; cdr3_aa: CASSPTTGTPEAFF; cdr3_nt: TGTGCCAGCAGCCCCACGACAGGGACCCCTGAAGCTTTCTTT
v_call: TRBV11-2; d_call: .; clone_size: .; j_call: TRBJ2-7; cdr3_aa: CASSLGNQATEQYF; cdr3_nt: TGTGCCAGCAGCTTAGGTAACCAGGCAACGGAACAGTACTTC
v_call: TRBV10-3; d_call: .; clone_size: once; j_call: TRBJ2-7; cdr3_aa: CAISEQQGYGYYF; cdr3_nt: TGTGCCATCAGTGAGCAACAGGGCTATGGCTACTACTTC
v_call: TRBV7-3; d_call: TRBD1; clone_size: once; j_call: TRBJ1-1; cdr3_aa: CGSSPGQGEAAFF; cdr3_nt: TGTGGCAGCAGCCCGGGACAGGGGGAAGCAGCTTTCTTT
v_call: TRBV7-2; d_call: .; clone_size: .; j_call: TRBJ1-6; cdr3_aa: CASSLQQDTEAFFHF; cdr3_nt: TGTGCCAGCAGCTTACAACAGGACACTGAAGCTTTCTTTCACTTT
v_call: TRBV11-3; d_call: .; clone_size: .; j_call: TRBJ1-2; cdr3_aa: CASSLEAGWGNDYTF; cdr3_nt: TGTGCCAGCAGCTTAGAGGCAGGATGGGGGAATGACTACACCTTC
v_call: TRBV20-1; d_call: TRBD2; clone_size: .; j_call: TRBJ2-7; cdr3_aa: CSARAAAGGSYEQYF; cdr3_nt: TGCAGTGCTAGAGCCGCGGCGGGGGGTTCCTACGAGCAGTACTTC
v_call: TRBV7-8; d_call: .; clone_size: many; j_call: TRBJ1-1; cdr3_aa: CASSLARGYTEAFF; cdr3_nt: TGTGCCAGCAGCTTAGCACGGGGGTACACTGAAGCTTTCTTT
v_call: TRBV20-1; d_call: TRBD1; clone_size: .; j_call: TRBJ1-2; cdr3_aa: CSGRPTGQDRWEDYGYTF; cdr3_nt: TGCAGCGGTAGACCCACGGGACAGGATAGGTGGGAGGACTATGGCTACACCTTC
v_call: TRBV5-1; d_call: .; clone_size: many; j_call: TRBJ2-1; cdr3_aa: CASSSEAGRRGSYNEQFF; cdr3_nt: TGCGCCAGCAGCTCCGAGGCCGGCAGGCGAGGCTCCTACAATGAGCAGTTCTTC
v_call: TRBV2; d_call: .; clone_size: .; j_call: TRBJ1-2; cdr3_aa: CASKAEYGYTF; cdr3_nt: TGTGCCAGCAAGGCGGAGTATGGCTACACCTTC
v_call: TRBV5-1; d_call: .; clone_size: many; j_call: TRBJ1-3; cdr3_aa: CASSYDRSSGNTIYF; cdr3_nt: TGCGCCAGCAGCTACGACAGAAGCTCTGGAAACACCATATATTTT
v_call: TRBV25-1; d_call: TRBD1; clone_size: .; j_call: TRBJ2-7; cdr3_aa: CASSDPGGQGYEQYF; cdr3_nt: TGTGCCAGCAGTGACCCCGGTGGACAGGGCTACGAGCAGTACTTC
v_call: TRBV9; d_call: .; clone_size: .; j_call: TRBJ1-2; cdr3_aa: CASSVDPNYGYTF; cdr3_nt: TGTGCCAGCAGCGTAGACCCTAACTATGGCTACACCTTC
v_call: TRBV5-6; d_call: .; clone_size: .; j_call: TRBJ2-7; cdr3_aa: CASSSLGHYEQYF; cdr3_nt: TGTGCCAGCAGCTCCCTCGGGCACTACGAGCAGTACTTC
v_call: TRBV9; d_call: TRBD1; clone_size: .; j_call: TRBJ1-6; cdr3_aa: CASSVATGSDNAPLHF; cdr3_nt: TGTGCCAGCAGTGTAGCGACAGGGAGTGACAATGCGCCCCTCCACTTT
v_call: TRBV29-1; d_call: TRBD2; clone_size: .; j_call: TRBJ2-7; cdr3_aa: CSVESAGALYYEQYF; cdr3_nt: TGCAGCGTTGAATCAGCGGGAGCCCTCTATTACGAGCAGTACTTC
v_call: TRBV12-3/TRBV12-4; d_call: TRBD2; clone_size: .; j_call: TRBJ2-3; cdr3_aa: CASSSYPSGTDTQYF; cdr3_nt: TGTGCCAGCAGTTCATATCCTAGCGGGACAGATACGCAGTATTTT
v_call: TRBV7-3; d_call: .; clone_size: .; j_call: TRBJ2-3; cdr3_aa: CASGGGPRERSAQRADTQYF; cdr3_nt: TGTGCCAGTGGGGGCGGCCCCCGCGAACGTTCGGCACAGAGGGCAGATACGCAGTATTTT